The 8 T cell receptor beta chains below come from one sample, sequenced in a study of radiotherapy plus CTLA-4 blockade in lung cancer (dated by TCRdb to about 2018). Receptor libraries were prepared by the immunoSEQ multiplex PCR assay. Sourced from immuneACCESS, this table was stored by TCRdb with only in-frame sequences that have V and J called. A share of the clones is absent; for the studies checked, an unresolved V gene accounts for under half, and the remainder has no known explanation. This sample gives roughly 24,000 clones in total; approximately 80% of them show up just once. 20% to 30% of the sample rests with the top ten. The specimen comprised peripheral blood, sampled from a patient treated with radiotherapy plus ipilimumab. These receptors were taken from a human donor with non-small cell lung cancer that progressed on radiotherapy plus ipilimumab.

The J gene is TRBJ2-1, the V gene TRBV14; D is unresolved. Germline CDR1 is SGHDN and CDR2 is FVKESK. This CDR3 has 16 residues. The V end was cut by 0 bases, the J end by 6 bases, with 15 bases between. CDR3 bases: TGTGCCAGCAGCCAAGACCTGGCTCCTCCGATCAATGAGCAGTTCTTC. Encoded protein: CASSQDLAPPINEQFF.

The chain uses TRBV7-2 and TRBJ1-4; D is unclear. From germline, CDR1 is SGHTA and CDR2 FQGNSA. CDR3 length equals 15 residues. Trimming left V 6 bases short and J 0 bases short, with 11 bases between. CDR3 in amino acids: CASSPQWSTNEKLFF. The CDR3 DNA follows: TGTGCCAGCAGTCCCCAGTGGTCAACTAATGAAAAACTGTTTTTT.

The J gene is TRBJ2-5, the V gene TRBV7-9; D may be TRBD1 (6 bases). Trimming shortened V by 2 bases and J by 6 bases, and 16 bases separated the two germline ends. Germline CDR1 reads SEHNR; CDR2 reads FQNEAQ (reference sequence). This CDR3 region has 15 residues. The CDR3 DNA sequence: TGTGCCAGCAGCTTACCAGGGGACGGGTCGAAGACCCAGTACTTC. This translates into CASSLPGDGSKTQYF. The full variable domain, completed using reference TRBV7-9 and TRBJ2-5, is DTGVSQNPRHKITKRGQNVTFRCDPISEHNRLYWYRQTLGQGPEFLTYFQNEAQLEKSRLLSDRFSAERPKGSFSTLEIQRTEQGDSAMYLCASSLPGDGSKTQYFGPGTRLLVL.

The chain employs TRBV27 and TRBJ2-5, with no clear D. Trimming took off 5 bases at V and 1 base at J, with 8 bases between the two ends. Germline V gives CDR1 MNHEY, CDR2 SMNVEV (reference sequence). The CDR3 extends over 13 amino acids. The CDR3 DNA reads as TGTGCCAGCAGTGCAGTCTTCCAAGAGACCCAGTACTTC. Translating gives CASSAVFQETQYF.

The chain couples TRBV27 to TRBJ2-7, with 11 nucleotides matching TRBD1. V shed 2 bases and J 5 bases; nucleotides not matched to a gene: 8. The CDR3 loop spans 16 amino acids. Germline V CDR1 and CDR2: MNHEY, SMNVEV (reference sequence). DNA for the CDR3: TGTGCCAGCAGTTTAATTCTAGGACAGGGGGCCCACGAGCAGTACTTC. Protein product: CASSLILGQGAHEQYF.

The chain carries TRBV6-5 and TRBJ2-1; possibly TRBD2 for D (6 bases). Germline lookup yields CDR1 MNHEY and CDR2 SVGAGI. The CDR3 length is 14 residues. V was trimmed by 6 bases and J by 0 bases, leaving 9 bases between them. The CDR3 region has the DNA TGTGCCAGCAGAGACGGGAGCTCCTACAATGAGCAGTTCTTC. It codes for CASRDGSSYNEQFF.

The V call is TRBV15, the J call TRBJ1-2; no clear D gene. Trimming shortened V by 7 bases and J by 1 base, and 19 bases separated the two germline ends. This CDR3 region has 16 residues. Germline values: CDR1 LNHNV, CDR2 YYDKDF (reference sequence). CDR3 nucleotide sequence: TGTGCCACCAAGCCTGGAGGGCGCGGGGTTAACTATGGCTACACCTTC. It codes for CATKPGGRGVNYGYTF.

CDR3: CASSIDYPIATAYEQYF. The CDR3 DNA sequence: TGTGCCAGTAGTATAGATTATCCCATAGCTACCGCCTACGAGCAGTACTTC. The chain combines TRBV19 with TRBJ2-7; D remains unclear. The CDR3 runs to 17 residues. Trimming stripped 0 bases from V and 2 bases from J, with 17 bases between. Germline V gene sequence: CDR1 LNHDA, CDR2 SQIVND (reference sequence).